This TCR beta chain appears in the sequencing data of a study of cytomegalovirus exposure and HLA in healthy donors. The PCR ran on 60 Vbeta and 13 Jbeta primers. Some clones are missing from TCRdb's copy, which holds only in-frame ones; the method was immunoSEQ multiplex PCR. The repertoire consists of around 130,000 clones, with 75% to 90% occurring once and the leading ten covering 1.2%. V was clipped by 7 bases and J by 5 bases, with 6 bases between them. The CDR3 is 11 residues long. Germline V gene lookup returns CDR1 LGHNT and CDR2 FRNRAP. Sequenced input: PBMCs. The clonotype was recovered from a female donor in good health and CMV-seronegative. This chain uses TRBV12-5 with TRBJ1-5; D is unresolved. The CDR3 sequence: CASVRDQPQHF. CDR3 coding DNA: TGTGCTAGTGTCCGGGATCAGCCCCAGCATTTT.